This TCR beta chain was captured by sequencing in a study of neoadjuvant anti-PD-1 for oral cavity cancer (dated by TCRdb to the early 2020s). Describing the broader study: Patients mostly received three to four biweekly doses of nivolumab at 3 mg/kg before curative-intent surgical resection. Patients with complete response, partial response or stable disease by RECIST 1.1 were defined as responders, whereas patients with progression were defined as non-responders. Patients who did not progress were given a fourth nivolumab dose at about day 43 and had definitive surgical resection on days 50-56. There were 12 to 13 patients in the parent correlative cohort, and the response rate was over 25%. Summary of the overall study and its limitations: The TCR analyses had only a few patients in each response group, and the authors called for validation in larger cohorts. After neoadjuvant nivolumab, non-responders showed significantly higher T cell clonality (Gini index) in PBMCs than responders did. Higher pretreatment blood Treg/Th17 ratios correlated with higher pretreatment blood TCRbeta clonality and lower post-treatment tumor TCRbeta clonality.

About this clone itself: What antigen it recognizes has not been identified. One base away there is no much larger clone; base qualities are not given.

For deep sequencing, PBMC libraries mostly used 400 to 500 ng of input genomic DNA, with six replicates for each sample. The immunoSEQ hsTCRbeta kit was used to prepare TCRbeta libraries, following the manufacturer's instructions. The completed libraries were mixed into a single pool at 3 nM, then sequenced with an Illumina NovaSeq 6000 S4 flow cell. For the original study's pipeline: The immunoSEQ Analyzer handled quality control and preprocessing of the raw data. The analysis was restricted to productive rearrangements, with each unique CDR3 amino acid sequence defining a clonotype. Repertoire clonality was estimated as the Gini-Simpson index, computed with the R package tcR. Gini indices were compared with Student's t test, and associations with tumor size change were assessed by Pearson correlation. Sourced from immuneACCESS, this table was stored by TCRdb with only in-frame sequences that have V and J called. A share of the clones is absent; for the studies checked, an unresolved V gene accounts for under half, and the remainder has no known explanation. The D gene and trimming were derived from the DNA, and the V and J assignments and clone size from that table. The sample profile shows over 11,000 clones; around 72% of them were found once. About 2.6% of the sample rests with the top ten.

From the cysteine through the phenylalanine, the CDR3 covers 13 amino acids. Just the 39-base CDR3 DNA is kept, in frame starting at base 1. From the germline V gene (reference sequence), CDR1 is GTSNPN and CDR2 is SVGIG. A distance of 11 bases separates the germline ends of V and J, which lose 2 bases and 7 bases respectively. According to the study, the label for this sample's time point signals: after neoadjuvant nivolumab, at surgical resection. Patients were newly diagnosed with stage II-IVA oral cavity squamous cell carcinoma and had received no prior systemic or radiation treatment. The cohort was composed of patients with HPV-negative, locally advanced oral cavity squamous cell carcinoma. Peripheral blood mononuclear cells were analyzed directly, without maintenance or expansion in culture. The samples were obtained from a longitudinal correlative study of a single-arm phase II trial testing neoadjuvant nivolumab in oral cavity squamous cell carcinoma. Subject-matched pre- and post-treatment PBMCs and tumors from three responders and three non-responders were subjected to genomic DNA-based TCRbeta sequencing. Peripheral blood mononuclear cells were collected before nivolumab treatment and again after treatment, at the time of surgery. The Maxwell RSC DNA from Cells kit was used to isolate genomic DNA from PBMCs.

The origin of this receptor is a person between 40 and 79 years old with oral cavity squamous cell carcinoma. This chain is built from TRBV30 and TRBJ2-2, with the D gene call left open. The input for sequencing was PBMCs, taken after nivolumab (anti-PD-1) treatment. CDR3 loop: CAWSFSALGELFF. The DNA sequence is TGTGCCTGGAGTTTTTCAGCGCTCGGGGAGCTGTTTTTT.